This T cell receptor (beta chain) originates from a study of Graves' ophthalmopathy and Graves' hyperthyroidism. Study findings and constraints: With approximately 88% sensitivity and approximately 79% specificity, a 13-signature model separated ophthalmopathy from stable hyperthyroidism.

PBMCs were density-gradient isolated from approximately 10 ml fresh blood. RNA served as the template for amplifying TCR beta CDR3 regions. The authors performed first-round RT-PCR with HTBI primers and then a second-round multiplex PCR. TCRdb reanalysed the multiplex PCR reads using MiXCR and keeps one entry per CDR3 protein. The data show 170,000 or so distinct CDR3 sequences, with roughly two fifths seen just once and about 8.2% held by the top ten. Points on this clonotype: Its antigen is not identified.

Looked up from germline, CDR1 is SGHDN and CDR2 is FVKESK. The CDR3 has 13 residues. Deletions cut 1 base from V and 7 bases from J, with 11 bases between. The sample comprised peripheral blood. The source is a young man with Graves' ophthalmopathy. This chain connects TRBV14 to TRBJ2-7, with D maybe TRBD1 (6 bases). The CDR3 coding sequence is TGTGCCAGCAGCCAAGTTAGGGGGAGTGAGCAGTACTTC. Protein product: CASSQVRGSEQYF.